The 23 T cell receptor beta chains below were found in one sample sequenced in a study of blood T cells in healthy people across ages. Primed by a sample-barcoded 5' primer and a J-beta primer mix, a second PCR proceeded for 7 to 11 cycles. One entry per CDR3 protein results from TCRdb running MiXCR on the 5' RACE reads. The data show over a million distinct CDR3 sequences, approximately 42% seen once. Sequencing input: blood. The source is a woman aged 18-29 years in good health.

The CDR3 here is CASWTGNTEAFF. CDR3 sequence (DNA): TGTGCCAGCTGGACCGGGAACACTGAAGCTTTCTTT. The gene calls are TRBV6-5 and TRBJ1-1; D ambiguous. V was cut by 8 bases and J by 1 base, with 8 bases left in between. This CDR3 comprises 12 residues. Germline lookup yields CDR1 MNHEY and CDR2 SVGAGI.

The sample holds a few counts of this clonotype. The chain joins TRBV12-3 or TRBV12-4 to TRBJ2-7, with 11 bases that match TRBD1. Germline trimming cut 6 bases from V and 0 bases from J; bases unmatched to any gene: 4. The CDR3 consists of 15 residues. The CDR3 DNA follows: TGTGCCAGCAGGGGGACAGGGGGTCTCTCCTACGAGCAGTACTTC. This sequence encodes CASRGTGGLSYEQYF.

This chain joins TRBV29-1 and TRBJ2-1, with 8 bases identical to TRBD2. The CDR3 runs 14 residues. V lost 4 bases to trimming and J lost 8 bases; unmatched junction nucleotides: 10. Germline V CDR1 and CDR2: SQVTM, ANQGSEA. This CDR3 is CSVATGGPQDEQFF. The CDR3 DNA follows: TGCAGCGTTGCCACGGGAGGGCCTCAGGATGAGCAGTTCTTC.

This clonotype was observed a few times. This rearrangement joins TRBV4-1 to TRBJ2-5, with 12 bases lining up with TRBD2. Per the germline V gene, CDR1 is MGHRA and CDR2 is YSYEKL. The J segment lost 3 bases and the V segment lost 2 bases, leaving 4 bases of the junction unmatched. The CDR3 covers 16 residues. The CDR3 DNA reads TGCGCCAGCAGCCAAAGGACTAGCGGGGAGAAAGAGACCCAGTACTTC. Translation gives CASSQRTSGEKETQYF.

Written as DNA, the CDR3 is TGTGCCAGCAGCCAAGATTTCAGCGCCCTTAGCACAGATACGCAGTATTTT. Translating it yields CASSQDFSALSTDTQYF. The rearrangement joins TRBV3-1 to TRBJ2-3; D call uncertain. Germline CDR1 and CDR2: LGHDT and YNNKEL (reference sequence). The CDR3 consists of 17 residues. V lost 0 bases to trimming and J lost 0 bases, with 13 bases between them.

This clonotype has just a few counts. As DNA, the CDR3 is TGCGCCAGCAGCCCCTCTGGGGGAGGTAACTCTAACACAGATACGCAGTATTTT. It encodes CASSPSGGGNSNTDTQYF. J is TRBJ2-3 and V is TRBV4-1; D may be TRBD2 (6 bases). V shed 4 bases and J shed 2 bases, with 22 bases lying between them. Per the germline V gene, CDR1 is MGHRA and CDR2 is YSYEKL. There are 18 residues in the CDR3.

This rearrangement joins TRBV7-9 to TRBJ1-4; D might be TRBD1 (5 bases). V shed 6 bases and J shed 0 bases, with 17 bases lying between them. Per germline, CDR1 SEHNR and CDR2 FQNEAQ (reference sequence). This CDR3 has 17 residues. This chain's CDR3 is CASSPNTGGATNEKLFF. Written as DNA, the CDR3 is TGTGCCAGCAGTCCGAACACAGGTGGAGCAACTAATGAAAAACTGTTTTTT. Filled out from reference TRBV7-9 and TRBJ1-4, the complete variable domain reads DTGVSQNPRHKITKRGQNVTFRCDPISEHNRLYWYRQTLGQGPEFLTYFQNEAQLEKSRLLSDRFSAERPKGSFSTLEIQRTEQGDSAMYLCASSPNTGGATNEKLFFGSGTQLSVL.

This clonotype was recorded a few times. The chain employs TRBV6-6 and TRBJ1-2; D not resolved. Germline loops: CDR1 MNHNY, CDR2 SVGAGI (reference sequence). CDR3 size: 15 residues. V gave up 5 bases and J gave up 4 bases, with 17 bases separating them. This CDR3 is CASSPSLDPSYGYTF. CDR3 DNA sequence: TGTGCCAGCAGTCCCTCGTTGGACCCCTCCTATGGCTACACCTTC.

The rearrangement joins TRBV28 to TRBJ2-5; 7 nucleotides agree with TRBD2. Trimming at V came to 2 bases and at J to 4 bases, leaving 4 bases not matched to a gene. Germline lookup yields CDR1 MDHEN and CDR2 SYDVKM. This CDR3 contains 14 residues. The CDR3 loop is CASSLGGTTETQYF. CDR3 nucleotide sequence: TGTGCCAGCAGTTTAGGCGGGACTACAGAGACCCAGTACTTC.

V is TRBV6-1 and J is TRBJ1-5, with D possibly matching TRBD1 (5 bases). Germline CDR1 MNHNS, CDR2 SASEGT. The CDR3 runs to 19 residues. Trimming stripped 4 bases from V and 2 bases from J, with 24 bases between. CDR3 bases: TGTGCCAGCAGTGCTGGGGGGAGCATAAGGGGATCGGGCAATCAGCCCCAGCATTTT. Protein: CASSAGGSIRGSGNQPQHF.

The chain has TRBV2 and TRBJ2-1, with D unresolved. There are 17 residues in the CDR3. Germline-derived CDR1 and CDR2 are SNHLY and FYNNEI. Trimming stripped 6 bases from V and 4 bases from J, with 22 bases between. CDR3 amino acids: CASSGDHLALGYNEQFF. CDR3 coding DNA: TGTGCCAGCAGCGGCGATCACCTTGCCCTGGGGTACAATGAGCAGTTCTTC.

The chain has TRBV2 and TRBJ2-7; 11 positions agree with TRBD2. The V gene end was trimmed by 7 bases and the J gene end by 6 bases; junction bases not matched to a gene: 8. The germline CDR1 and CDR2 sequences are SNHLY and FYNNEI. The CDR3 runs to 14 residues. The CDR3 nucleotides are TGTGCCAGCAATGATGTAGCGGGGGGGCTCGAGCAGTACTTC. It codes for CASNDVAGGLEQYF.

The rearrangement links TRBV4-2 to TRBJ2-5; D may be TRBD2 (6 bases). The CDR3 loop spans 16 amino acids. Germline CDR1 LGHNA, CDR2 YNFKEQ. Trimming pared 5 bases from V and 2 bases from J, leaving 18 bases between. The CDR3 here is CASSKGQGLGQETQYF. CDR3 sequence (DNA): TGTGCCAGCAGCAAAGGCCAGGGACTTGGGCAAGAGACCCAGTACTTC.

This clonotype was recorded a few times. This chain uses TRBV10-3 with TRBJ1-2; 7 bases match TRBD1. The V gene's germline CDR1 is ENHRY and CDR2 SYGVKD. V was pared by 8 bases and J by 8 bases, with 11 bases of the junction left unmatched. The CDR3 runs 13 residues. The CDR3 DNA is TGTGCCATCGCTGGACAGGAGTTTCGAGGCTACACCTTC. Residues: CAIAGQEFRGYTF.

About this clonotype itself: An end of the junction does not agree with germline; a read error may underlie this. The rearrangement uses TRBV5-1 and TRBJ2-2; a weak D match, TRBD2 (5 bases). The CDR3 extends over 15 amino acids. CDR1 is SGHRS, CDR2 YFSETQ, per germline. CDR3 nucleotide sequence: TGCGCCAGCAGCTTCCGGGAAGCGAACACTGGGGAGCTGTTTTTT. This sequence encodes CASSFREANTGELFF.

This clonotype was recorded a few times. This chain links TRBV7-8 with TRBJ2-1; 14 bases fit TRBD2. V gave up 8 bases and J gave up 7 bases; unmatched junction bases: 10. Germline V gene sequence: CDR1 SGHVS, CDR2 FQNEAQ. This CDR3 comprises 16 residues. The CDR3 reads CASSPGLAGAGNEQFF. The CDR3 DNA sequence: TGTGCCAGCTCACCGGGACTAGCGGGGGCCGGGAATGAGCAGTTCTTC.

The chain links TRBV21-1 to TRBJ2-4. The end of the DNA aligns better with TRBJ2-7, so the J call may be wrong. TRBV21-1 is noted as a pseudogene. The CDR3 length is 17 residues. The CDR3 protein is CASSKGKKWHFADEQYF. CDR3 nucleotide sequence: TGTGCCAGCAGCAAAGGGAAAAAGTGGCACTTCGCCGACGAGCAGTACTTC.

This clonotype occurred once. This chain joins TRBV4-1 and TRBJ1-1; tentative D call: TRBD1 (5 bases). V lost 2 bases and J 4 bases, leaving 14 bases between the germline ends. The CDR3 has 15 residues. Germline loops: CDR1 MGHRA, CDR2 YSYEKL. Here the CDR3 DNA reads TGCGCCAGCAGCCAAAGTAGAGGGGAGGGCACTGAAGCTTTCTTT. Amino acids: CASSQSRGEGTEAFF.

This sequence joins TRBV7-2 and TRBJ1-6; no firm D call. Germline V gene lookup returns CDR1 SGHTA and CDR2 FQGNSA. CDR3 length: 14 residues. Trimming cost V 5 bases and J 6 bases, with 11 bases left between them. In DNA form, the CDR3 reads TGTGCCAGCAGCCTAGGACTGATTAATTCACCCCTCCACTTT. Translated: CASSLGLINSPLHF. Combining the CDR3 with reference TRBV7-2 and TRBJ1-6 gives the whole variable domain GAGVSQSPSNKVTEKGKDVELRCDPISGHTALYWYRQSLGQGLEFLIYFQGNSAPDKSGLPSDRFSAERTGGSVSTLTIQRTQQEDSAVYLCASSLGLINSPLHFGNGTRLTVT.

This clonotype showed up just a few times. Here the CDR3 reads CASSVPGTTDTQYF. CDR3 DNA sequence: TGTGCCAGCAGTGTACCCGGGACCACAGATACGCAGTATTTT. The V call is TRBV6-2 or TRBV6-3, the J call TRBJ2-3; the D gene could be TRBD1 or TRBD2 (5 bases each). CDR1 is MNHEY, CDR2 SVGEGT, per germline. This CDR3 is built from 14 residues. V was clipped by 5 bases and J by 2 bases, with 11 bases between them.

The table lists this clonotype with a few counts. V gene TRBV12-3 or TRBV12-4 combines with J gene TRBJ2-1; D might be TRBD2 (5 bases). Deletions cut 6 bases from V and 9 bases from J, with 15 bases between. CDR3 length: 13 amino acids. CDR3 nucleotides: TGTGCCAGCAGGGATGACTATTCCCGTGAGCAGTTCTTC. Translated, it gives CASRDDYSREQFF.

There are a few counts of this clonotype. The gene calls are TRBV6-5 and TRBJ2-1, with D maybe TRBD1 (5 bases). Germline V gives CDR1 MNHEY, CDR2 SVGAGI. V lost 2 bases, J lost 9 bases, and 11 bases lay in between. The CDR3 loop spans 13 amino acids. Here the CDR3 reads CASSYTSGFEQFF. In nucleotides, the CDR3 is TGTGCCAGCAGTTACACCTCAGGGTTTGAGCAGTTCTTC.

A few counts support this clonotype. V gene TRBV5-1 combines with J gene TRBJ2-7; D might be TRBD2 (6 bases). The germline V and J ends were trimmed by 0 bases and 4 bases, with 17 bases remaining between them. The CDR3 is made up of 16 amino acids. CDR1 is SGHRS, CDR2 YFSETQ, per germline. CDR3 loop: CASSLGPGETVYEQYF. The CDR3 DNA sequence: TGCGCCAGCAGCTTGGGTCCGGGGGAGACGGTTTACGAGCAGTACTTC. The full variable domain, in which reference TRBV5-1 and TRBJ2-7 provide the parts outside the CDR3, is KAGVTQTPRYLIKTRGQQVTLSCSPISGHRSVSWYQQTPGQGLQFLFEYFSETQRNKGNFPGRFSGRQFSNSRSEMNVSTLELGDSALYLCASSLGPGETVYEQYFGPGTRLTVT.